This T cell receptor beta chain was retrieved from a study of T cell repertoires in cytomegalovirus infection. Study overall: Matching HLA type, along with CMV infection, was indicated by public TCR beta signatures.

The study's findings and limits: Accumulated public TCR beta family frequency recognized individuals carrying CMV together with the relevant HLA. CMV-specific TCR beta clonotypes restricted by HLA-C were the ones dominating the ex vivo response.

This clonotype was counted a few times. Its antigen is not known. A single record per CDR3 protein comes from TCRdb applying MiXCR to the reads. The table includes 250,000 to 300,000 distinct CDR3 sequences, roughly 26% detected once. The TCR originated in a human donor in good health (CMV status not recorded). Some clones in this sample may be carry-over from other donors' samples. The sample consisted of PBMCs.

The chain's CDR3 is CASSLARFGAPGYTF. The CDR3 DNA follows: TGTGCCAGCAGCTTAGCGCGGTTCGGGGCTCCTGGCTACACCTTC. The chain combines TRBV7-9 with TRBJ1-2; weak D call: TRBD1 (5 bases). The V end was cut by 0 bases, the J end by 7 bases, with 15 bases between. Germline V CDR1 and CDR2: SEHNR, FQNEAQ (reference sequence). This CDR3 region has 15 residues.